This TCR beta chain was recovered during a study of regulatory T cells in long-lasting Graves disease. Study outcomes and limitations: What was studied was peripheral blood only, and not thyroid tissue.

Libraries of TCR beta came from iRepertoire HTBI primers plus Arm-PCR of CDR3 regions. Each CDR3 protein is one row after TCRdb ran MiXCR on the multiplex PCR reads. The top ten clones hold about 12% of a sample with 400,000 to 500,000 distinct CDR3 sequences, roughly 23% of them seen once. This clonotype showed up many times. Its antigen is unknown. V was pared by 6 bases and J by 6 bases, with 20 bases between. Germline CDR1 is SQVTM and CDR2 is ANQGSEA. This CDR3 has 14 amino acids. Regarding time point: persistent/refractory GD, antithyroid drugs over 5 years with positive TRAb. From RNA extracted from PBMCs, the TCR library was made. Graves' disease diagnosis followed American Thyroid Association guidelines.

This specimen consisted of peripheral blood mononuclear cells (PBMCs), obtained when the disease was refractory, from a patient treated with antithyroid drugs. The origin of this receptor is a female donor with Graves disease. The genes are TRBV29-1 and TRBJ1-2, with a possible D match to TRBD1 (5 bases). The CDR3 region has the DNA TGCAGCGTCTTAACAGGCGGGGGAGGGCATGGCTACACCTTC. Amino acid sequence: CSVLTGGGGHGYTF.